The 2 T cell receptor beta chains below were found in one sample sequenced in a study of blood T cell repertoires in COVID-19. Here immunoSEQ multiplex PCR was the method, and the copy in TCRdb shows in-frame clones only, minus some. The sample lists about 240,000 clones; about 82% were seen once. Sequenced: peripheral blood. Source of these receptors: a man aged 80 or over with acute or convalescent COVID-19.

For this clone: One end of the junction is discordant with germline, which a read error may explain. This rearrangement joins TRBV3-1 (or the pseudogene TRBV3-2) to TRBJ1-2; D unresolved. CDR3 length equals 15 residues. Per germline, CDR1 LGHDT and CDR2 YNNKEL (reference sequence). The CDR3, as DNA: TGTGCCAGCAGTCAAGGGCTCGGAGGGATCTATGGCTACACCTTC. It yields the protein CASSQGLGGIYGYTF.

V gene TRBV19 combines with J gene TRBJ1-4; D uncertain. The CDR3 spans 10 residues. Germline-derived CDR1 and CDR2 are LNHDA and SQIVND (reference sequence). Trimming removed 8 bases from V and 5 bases from J, with 3 bases in between. The CDR3 DNA reads TGTGCCAGTGGCAATGAAAAACTGTTTTTT. Amino acid sequence: CASGNEKLFF.